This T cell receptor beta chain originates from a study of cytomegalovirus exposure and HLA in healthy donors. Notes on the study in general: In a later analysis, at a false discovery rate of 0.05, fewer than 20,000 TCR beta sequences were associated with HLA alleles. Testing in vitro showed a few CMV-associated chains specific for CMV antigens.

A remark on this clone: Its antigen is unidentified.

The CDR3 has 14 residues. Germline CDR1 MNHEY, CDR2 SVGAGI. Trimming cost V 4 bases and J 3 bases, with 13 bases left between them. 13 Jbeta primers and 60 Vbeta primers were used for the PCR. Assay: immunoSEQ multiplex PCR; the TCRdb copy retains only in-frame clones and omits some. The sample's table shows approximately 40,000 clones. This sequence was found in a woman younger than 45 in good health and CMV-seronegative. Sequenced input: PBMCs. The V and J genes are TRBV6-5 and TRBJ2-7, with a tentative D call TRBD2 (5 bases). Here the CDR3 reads CASSSGKGNYEQYF. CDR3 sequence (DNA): TGTGCCAGCAGTTCCGGGAAAGGTAACTACGAGCAGTACTTC.